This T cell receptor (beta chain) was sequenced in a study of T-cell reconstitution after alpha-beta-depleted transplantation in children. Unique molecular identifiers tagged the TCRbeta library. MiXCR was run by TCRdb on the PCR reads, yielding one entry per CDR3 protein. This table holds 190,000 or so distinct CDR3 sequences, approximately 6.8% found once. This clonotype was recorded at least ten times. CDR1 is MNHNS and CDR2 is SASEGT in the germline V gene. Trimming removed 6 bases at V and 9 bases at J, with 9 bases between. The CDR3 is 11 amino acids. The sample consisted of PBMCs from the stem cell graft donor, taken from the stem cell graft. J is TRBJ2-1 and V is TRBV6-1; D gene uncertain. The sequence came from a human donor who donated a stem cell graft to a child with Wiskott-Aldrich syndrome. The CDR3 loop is CASSHTGEQFF. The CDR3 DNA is TGTGCCAGCAGCCACACTGGTGAGCAGTTCTTC.